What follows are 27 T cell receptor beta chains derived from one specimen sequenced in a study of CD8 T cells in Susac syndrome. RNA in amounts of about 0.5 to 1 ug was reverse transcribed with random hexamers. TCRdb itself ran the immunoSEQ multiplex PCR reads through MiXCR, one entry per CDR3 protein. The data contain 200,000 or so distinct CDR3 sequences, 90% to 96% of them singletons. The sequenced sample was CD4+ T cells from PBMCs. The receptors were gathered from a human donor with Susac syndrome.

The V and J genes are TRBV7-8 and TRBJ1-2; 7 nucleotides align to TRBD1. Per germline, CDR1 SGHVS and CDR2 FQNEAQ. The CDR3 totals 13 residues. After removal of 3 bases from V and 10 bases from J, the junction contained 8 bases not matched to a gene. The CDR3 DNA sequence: TGTGCCAGCAGCTTGCGGACAGGTCAGAACTACACCTTC. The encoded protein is CASSLRTGQNYTF.

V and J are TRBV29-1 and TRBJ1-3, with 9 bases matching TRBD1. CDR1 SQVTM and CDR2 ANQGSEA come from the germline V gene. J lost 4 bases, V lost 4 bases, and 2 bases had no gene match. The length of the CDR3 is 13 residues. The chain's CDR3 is CSVGTGVGNTIYF. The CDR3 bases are TGCAGCGTTGGGACAGGGGTAGGAAACACCATATATTTT.

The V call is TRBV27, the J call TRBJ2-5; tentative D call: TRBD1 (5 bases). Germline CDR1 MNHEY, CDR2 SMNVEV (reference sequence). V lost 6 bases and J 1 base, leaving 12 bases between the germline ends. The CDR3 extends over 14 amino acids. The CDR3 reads CASSKGQTQETQYF. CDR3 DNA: TGTGCCAGCAGCAAGGGGCAGACCCAAGAGACCCAGTACTTC.

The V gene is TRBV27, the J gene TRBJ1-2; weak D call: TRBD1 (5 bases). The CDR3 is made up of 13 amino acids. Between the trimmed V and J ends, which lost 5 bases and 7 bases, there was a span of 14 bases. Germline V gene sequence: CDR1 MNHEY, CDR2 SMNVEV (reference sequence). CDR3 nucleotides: TGTGCCAGCAGTGGACATCCACGAGGTGGCTACACCTTC. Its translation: CASSGHPRGGYTF.

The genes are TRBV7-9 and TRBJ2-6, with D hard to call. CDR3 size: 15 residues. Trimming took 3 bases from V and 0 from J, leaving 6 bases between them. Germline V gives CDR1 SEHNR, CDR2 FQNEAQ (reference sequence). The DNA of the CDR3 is TGTGCCAGCAGCTTCGGATTCTCTGGGGCCAACGTCCTGACTTTC. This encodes CASSFGFSGANVLTF. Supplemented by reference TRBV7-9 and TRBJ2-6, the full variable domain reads DTGVSQNPRHKITKRGQNVTFRCDPISEHNRLYWYRQTLGQGPEFLTYFQNEAQLEKSRLLSDRFSAERPKGSFSTLEIQRTEQGDSAMYLCASSFGFSGANVLTFGAGSRLTVL.

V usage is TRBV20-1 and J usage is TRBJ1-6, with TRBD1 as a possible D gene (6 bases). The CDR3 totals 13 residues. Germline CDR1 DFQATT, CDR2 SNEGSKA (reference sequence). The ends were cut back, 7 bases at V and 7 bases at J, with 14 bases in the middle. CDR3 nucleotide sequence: TGCAGTGTTAGGGGGACACAAAATTCACCCCTCCACTTT. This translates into CSVRGTQNSPLHF.

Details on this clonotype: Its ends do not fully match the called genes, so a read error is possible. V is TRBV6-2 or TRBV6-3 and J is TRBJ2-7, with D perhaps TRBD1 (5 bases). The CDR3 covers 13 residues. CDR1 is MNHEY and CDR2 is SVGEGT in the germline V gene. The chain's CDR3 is CASSYSPDTPLVF. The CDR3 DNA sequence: TGTGCCAGCAGTTACTCCCCGGACACCCCGTTGGTCTTC.

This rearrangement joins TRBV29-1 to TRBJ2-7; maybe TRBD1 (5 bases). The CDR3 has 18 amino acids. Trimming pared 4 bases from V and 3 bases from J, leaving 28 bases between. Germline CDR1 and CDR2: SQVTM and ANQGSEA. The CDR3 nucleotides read TGCAGCGTTGGCCCGTCGATGTTATTCGGAACAGGCGACTACGAGCAGTACTTC. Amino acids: CSVGPSMLFGTGDYEQYF.

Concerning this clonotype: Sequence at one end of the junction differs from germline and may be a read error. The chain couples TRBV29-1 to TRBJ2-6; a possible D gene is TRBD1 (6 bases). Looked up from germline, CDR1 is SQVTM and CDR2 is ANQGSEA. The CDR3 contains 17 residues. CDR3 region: CSVQEDSLVAGANVLTF. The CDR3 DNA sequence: TGCAGCGTTCAAGAGGACAGTTTGGTTGCTGGGGCCAACGTCCTGACTTTC.

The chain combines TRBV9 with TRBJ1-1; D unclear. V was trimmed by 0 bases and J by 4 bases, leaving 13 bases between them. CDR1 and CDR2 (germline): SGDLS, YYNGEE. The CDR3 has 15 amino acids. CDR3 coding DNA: TGTGCCAGCAGCGTAGCCGGGGTGTTGGGCACTGAAGCTTTCTTT. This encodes CASSVAGVLGTEAFF.

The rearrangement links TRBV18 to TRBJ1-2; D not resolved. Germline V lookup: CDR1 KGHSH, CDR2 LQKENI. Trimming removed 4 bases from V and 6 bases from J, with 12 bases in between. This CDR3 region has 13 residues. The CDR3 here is CASSRTVLNGYTF. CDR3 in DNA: TGTGCCAGCTCACGAACAGTCCTAAATGGCTACACCTTC.

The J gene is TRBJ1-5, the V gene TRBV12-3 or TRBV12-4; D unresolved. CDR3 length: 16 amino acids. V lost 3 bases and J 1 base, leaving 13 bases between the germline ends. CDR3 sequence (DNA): TGTGCCAGCAGTTTGGATCTGTCTAGAAGCAATCAGCCCCAGCATTTT. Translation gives CASSLDLSRSNQPQHF.

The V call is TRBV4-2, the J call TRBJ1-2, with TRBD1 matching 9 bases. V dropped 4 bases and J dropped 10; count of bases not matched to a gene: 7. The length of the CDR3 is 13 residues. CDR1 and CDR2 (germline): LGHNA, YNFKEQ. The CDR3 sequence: CASSRDRGVAYTF. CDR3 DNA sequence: TGTGCCAGCAGCCGCGACAGGGGGGTGGCCTACACCTTC.

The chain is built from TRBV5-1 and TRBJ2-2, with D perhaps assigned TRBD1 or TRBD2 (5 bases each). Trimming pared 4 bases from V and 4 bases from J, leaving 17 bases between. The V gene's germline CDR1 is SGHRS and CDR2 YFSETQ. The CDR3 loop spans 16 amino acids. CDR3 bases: TGCGCCAGCAGCATCAGGGCAGTCGCGGGCACCGGGGAGCTGTTTTTT. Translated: CASSIRAVAGTGELFF.

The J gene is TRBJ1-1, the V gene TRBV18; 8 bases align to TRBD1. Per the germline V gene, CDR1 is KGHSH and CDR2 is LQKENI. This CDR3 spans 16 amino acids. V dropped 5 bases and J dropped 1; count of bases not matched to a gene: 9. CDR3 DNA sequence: TGTGCCAGCTCATTTCGGACAGGGACAGGGAACACTGAAGCTTTCTTT. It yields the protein CASSFRTGTGNTEAFF. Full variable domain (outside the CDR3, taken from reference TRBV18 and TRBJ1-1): NAGVMQNPRHLVRRRGQEARLRCSPMKGHSHVYWYRQLPEEGLKFMVYLQKENIIDESGMPKERFSAEFPKEGPSILRIQQVVRGDSAAYFCASSFRTGTGNTEAFFGQGTRLTVV.

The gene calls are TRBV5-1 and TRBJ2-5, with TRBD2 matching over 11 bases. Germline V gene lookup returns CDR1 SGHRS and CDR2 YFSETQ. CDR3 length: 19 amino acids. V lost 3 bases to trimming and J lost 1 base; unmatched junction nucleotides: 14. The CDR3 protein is CASSSLIPGLAALQETQYF. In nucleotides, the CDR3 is TGCGCCAGCAGCTCCCTGATCCCGGGACTAGCGGCTCTCCAAGAGACCCAGTACTTC.

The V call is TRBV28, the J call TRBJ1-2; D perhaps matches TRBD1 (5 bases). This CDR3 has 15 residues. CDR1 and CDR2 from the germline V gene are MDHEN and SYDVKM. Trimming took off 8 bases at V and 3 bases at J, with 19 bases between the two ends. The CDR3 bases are TGTGCCAGCCACTCCGATGACAGACACGACTATGGCTACACCTTC. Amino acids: CASHSDDRHDYGYTF.

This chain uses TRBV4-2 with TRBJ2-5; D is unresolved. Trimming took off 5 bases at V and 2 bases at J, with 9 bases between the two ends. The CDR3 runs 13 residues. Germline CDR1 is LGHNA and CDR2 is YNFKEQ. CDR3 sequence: CASSKLRQETQYF. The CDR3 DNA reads TGTGCCAGCAGCAAACTACGACAAGAGACCCAGTACTTC.

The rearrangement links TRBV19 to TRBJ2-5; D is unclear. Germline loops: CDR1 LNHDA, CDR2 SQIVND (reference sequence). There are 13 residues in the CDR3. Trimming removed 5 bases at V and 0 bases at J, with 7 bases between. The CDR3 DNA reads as TGTGCCAGTAGTGAGGCTAACCAAGAGACCCAGTACTTC. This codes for CASSEANQETQYF.

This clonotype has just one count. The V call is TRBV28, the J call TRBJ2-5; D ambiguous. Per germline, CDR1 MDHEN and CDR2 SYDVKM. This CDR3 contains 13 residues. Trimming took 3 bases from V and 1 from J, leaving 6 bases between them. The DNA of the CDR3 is TGTGCCAGCAGTTTCGTCAGCCAAGAGACCCAGTACTTC. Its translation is CASSFVSQETQYF.

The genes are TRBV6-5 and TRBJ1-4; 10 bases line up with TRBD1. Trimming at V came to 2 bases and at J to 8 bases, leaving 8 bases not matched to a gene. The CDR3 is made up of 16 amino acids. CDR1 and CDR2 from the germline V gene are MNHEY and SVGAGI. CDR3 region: CASSYRLTGQGEKLFF. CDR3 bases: TGTGCCAGCAGTTACCGTCTTACGGGACAGGGGGAAAAACTGTTTTTT.

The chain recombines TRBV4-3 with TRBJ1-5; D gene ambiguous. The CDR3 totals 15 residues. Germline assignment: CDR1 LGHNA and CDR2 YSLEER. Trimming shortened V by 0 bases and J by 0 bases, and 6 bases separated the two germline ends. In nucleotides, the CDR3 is TGCGCCAGCAGCCAAGACGCAGGTAGCAATCAGCCCCAGCATTTT. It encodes CASSQDAGSNQPQHF.

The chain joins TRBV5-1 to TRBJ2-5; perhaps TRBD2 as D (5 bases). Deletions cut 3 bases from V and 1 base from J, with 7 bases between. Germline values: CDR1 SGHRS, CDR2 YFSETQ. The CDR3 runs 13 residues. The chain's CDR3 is CASSYGVQETQYF. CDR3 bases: TGCGCCAGCAGCTACGGGGTCCAAGAGACCCAGTACTTC.

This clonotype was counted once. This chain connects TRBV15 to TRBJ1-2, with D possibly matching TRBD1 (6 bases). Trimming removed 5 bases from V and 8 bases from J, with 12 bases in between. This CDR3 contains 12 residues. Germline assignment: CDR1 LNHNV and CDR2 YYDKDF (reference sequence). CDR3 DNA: TGTGCCACCAGCTACAGGGTCTACGGCTACACCTTC. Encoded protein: CATSYRVYGYTF.

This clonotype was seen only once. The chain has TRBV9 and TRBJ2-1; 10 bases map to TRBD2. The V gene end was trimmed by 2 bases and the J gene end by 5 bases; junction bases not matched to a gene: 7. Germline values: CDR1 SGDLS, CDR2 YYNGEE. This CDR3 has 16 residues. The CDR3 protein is CASSVSTGTSDNEQFF. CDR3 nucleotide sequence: TGTGCCAGCAGCGTCTCAACCGGGACTAGCGACAATGAGCAGTTCTTC.

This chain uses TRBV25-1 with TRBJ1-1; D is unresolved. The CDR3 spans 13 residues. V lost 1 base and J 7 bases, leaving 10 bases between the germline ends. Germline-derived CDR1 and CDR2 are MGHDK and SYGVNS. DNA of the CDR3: TGTGCCAGCAGTGAATTTAACAAAGGTGAAGCTTTCTTT. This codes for CASSEFNKGEAFF. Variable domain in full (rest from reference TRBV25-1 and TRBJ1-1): EADIYQTPRYLVIGTGKKITLECSQTMGHDKMYWYQQDPGMELHLIHYSYGVNSTEKGDLSSESTVSRIRTEHFPLTLESARPSHTSQYLCASSEFNKGEAFFGQGTRLTVV.

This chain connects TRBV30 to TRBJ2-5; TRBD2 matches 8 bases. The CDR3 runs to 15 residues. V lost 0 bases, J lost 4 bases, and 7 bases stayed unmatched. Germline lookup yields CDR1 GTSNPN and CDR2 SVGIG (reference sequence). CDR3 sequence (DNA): TGTGCCTGGAGTGTACTCGCGGGGGGCCCAGAGACCCAGTACTTC. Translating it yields CAWSVLAGGPETQYF.